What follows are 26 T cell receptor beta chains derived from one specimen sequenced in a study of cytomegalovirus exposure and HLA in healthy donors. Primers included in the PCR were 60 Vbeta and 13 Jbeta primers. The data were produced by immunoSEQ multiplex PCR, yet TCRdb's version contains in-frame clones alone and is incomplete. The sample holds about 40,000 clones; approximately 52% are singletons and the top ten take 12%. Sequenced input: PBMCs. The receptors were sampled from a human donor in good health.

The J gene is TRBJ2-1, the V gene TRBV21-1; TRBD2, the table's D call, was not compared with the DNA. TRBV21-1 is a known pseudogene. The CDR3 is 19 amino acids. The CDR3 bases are TGTGCCAGCAGGGGAGAGCGGGAGGGGTCCCGAAGCTCCTACAATGAGCAGTTCTTC. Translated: CASRGEREGSRSSYNEQFF.

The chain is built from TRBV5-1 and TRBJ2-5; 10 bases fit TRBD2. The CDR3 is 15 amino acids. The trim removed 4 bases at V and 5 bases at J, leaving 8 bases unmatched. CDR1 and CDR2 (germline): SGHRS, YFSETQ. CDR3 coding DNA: TGCGCCAGCAGCCCCGGGACTAGCGAAGGGGAGACCCAGTACTTC. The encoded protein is CASSPGTSEGETQYF.

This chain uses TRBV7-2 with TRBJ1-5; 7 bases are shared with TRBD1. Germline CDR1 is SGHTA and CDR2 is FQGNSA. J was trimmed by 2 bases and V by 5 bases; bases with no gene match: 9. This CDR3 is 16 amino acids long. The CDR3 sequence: CASSPTTGSGNQPQHF. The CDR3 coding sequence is TGTGCCAGCAGCCCCACGACAGGGTCGGGCAATCAGCCCCAGCATTTT. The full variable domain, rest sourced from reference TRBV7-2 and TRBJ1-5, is GAGVSQSPSNKVTEKGKDVELRCDPISGHTALYWYRQSLGQGLEFLIYFQGNSAPDKSGLPSDRFSAERTGGSVSTLTIQRTQQEDSAVYLCASSPTTGSGNQPQHFGDGTRLSIL.

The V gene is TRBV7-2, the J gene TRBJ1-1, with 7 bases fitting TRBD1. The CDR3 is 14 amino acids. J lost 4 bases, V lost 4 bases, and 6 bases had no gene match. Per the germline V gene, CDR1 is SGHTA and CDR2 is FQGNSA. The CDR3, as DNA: TGTGCCAGCAGCTCTCAGGGGGGCCTCACTGAAGCTTTCTTT. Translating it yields CASSSQGGLTEAFF.

The chain's CDR3 is CASSLAAGLAGGYYNEQFF. CDR3 in DNA: TGTGCCAGCAGCTTAGCAGCGGGACTAGCGGGAGGGTACTACAATGAGCAGTTCTTC. This sequence joins TRBV7-9 and TRBJ2-1; 16 bases align to TRBD2. The V and J ends lost 0 bases and 3 bases, in that order; junction bases with no gene match: 5. Germline V gives CDR1 SEHNR, CDR2 FQNEAQ (reference sequence). This CDR3 is 19 amino acids long.

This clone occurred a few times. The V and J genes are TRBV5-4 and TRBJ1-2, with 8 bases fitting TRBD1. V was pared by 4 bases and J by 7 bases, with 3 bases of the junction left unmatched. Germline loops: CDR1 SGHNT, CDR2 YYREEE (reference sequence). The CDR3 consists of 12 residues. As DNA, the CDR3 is TGTGCCAGCAGCCAGGGGGCGGGTGGCTACACCTTC. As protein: CASSQGAGGYTF.

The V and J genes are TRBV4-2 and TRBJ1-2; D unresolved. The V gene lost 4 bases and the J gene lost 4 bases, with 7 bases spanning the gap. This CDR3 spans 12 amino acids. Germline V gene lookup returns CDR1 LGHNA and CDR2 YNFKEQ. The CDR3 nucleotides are TGTGCCAGCAGCCGGGCGTTCTATGGCTACACCTTC. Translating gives CASSRAFYGYTF.

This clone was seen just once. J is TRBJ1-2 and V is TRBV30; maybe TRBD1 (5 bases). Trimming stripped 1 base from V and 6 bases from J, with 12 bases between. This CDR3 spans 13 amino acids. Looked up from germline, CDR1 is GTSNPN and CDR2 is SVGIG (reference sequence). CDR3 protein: CAWSGGGGHGYTF. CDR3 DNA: TGTGCCTGGAGTGGTGGGGGAGGCCATGGCTACACCTTC. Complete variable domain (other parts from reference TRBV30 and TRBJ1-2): SQTIHQWPATLVQPVGSPLSLECTVEGTSNPNLYWYRQAAGRGLQLLFYSVGIGQISSEVPQNLSASRPQDRQFILSSKKLLLSDSGFYLCAWSGGGGHGYTFGSGTRLTVV.

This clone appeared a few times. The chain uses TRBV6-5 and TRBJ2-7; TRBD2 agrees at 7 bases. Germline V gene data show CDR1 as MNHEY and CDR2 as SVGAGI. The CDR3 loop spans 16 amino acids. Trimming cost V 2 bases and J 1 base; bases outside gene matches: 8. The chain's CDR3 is CASSYPRASGSYEQYF. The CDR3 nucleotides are TGTGCCAGCAGTTACCCTCGGGCTAGCGGTTCCTACGAGCAGTACTTC.

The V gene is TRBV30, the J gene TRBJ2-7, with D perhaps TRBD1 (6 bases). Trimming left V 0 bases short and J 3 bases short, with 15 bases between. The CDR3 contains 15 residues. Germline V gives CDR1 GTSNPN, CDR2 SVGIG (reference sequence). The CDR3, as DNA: TGTGCCTGGAGTGTAGGGGTCAGGGGTCGCTACGAGCAGTACTTC. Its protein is CAWSVGVRGRYEQYF.

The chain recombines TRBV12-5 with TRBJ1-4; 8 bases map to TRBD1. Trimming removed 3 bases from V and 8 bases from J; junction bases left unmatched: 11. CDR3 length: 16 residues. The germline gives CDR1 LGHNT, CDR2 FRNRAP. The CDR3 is CASGFRTRTGNEKLFF. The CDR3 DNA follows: TGTGCTAGTGGTTTCAGAACCCGGACAGGGAACGAAAAACTGTTTTTT.

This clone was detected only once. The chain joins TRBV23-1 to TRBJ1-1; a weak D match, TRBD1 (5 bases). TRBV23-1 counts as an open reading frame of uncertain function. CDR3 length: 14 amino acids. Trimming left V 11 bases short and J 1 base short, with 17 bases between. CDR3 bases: TGCGCCGGCGGATTCAGGGCAGAGAACACTGAAGCTTTCTTT. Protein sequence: CAGGFRAENTEAFF.

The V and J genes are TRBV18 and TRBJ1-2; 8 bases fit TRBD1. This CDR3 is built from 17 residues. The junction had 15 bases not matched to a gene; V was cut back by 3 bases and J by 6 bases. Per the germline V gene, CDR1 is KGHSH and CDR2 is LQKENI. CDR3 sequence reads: CASSPAPSLGQGHGYTF. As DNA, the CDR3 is TGTGCCAGCTCACCCGCTCCGAGCTTAGGACAGGGCCATGGCTACACCTTC.

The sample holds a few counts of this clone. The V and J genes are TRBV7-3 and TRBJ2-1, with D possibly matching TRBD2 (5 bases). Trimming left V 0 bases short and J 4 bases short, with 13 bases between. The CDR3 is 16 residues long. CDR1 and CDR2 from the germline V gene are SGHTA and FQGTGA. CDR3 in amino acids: CASSLTASSLYNEQFF. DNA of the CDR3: TGTGCCAGCAGCTTAACGGCTAGCAGCCTTTACAATGAGCAGTTCTTC.

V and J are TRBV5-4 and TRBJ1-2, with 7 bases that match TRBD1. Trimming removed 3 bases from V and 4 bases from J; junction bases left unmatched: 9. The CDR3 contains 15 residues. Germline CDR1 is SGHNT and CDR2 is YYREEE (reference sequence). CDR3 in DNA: TGTGCCAGCAGCTGGCCGGGACAGCCTATCTATGGCTACACCTTC. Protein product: CASSWPGQPIYGYTF.

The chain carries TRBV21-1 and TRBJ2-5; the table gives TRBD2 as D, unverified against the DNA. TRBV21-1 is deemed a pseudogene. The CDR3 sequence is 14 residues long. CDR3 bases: TGTGCCAGCATCGAAACCCGGGGGCAAGAGACCCAGTACTTC. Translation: CASIETRGQETQYF.

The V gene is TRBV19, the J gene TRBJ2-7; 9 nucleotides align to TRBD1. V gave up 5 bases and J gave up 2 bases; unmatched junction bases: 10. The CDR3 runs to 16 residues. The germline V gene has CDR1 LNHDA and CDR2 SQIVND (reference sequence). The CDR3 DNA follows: TGTGCCAGTAGTGCTACCGGGACAGGGAGAACCTACGAGCAGTACTTC. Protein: CASSATGTGRTYEQYF.

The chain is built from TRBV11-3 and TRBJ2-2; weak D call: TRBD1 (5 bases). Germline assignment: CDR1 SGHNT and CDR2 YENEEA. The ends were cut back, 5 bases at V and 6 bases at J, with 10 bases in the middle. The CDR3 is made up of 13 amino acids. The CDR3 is CASSRARAGELFF. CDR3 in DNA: TGTGCCAGCAGCCGGGCCAGGGCCGGGGAGCTGTTTTTT.

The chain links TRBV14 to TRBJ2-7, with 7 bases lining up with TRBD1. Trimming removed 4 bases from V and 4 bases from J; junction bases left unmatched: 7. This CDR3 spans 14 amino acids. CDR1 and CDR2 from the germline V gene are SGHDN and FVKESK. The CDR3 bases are TGTGCCAGCAGCCGCCCGGACAGGTTGTACGAGCAGTACTTC. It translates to CASSRPDRLYEQYF.

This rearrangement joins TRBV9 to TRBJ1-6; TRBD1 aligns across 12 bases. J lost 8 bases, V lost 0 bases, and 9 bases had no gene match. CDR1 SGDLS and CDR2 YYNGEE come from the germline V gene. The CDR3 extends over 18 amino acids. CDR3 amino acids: CASSVEEGGQGAYSPLHF. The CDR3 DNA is TGTGCCAGCAGCGTAGAAGAGGGGGGACAGGGGGCTTATTCACCCCTCCACTTT.

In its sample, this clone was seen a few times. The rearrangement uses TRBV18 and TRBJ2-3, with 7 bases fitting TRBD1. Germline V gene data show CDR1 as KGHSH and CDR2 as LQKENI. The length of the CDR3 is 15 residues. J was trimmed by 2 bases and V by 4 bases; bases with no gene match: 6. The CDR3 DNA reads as TGTGCCAGCTCACGACAGGGACCCCTCACAGATACGCAGTATTTT. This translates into CASSRQGPLTDTQYF.

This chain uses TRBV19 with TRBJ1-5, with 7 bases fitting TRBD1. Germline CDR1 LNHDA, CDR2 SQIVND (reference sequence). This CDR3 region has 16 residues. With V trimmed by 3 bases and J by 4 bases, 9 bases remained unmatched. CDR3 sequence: CASSITGARGNQPQHF. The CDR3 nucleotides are TGTGCCAGTAGTATTACAGGGGCACGAGGGAATCAGCCCCAGCATTTT.

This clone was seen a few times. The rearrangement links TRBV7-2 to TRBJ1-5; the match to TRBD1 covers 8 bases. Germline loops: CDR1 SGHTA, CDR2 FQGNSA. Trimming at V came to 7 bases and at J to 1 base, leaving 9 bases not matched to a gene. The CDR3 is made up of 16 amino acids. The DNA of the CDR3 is TGTGCCAGCAACCTATTAGGGACAGGAAGCAATCAGCCCCAGCATTTT. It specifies CASNLLGTGSNQPQHF.

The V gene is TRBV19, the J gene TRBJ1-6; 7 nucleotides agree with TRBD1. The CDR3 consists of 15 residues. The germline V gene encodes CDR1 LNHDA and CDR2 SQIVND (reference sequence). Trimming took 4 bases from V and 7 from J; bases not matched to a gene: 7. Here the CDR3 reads CASSKDRYYNSPLHF. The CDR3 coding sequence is TGTGCCAGTAGTAAGGACAGGTACTACAATTCACCCCTCCACTTT. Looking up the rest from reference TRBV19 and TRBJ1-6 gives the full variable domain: DGGITQSPKYLFRKEGQNVTLSCEQNLNHDAMYWYRQDPGQGLRLIYYSQIVNDFQKGDIAEGYSVSREKKESFPLTVTSAQKNPTAFYLCASSKDRYYNSPLHFGNGTRLTVT.

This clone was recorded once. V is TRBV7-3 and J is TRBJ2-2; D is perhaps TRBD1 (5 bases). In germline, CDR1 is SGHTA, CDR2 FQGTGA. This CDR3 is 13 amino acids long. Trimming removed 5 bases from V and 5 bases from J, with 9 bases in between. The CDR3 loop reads CASSATGTGELFF. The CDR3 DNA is TGTGCCAGCAGCGCAACAGGAACCGGGGAGCTGTTTTTT. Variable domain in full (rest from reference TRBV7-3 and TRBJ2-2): GAGVSQTPSNKVTEKGKYVELRCDPISGHTALYWYRQSLGQGPEFLIYFQGTGAADDSGLPNDRFFAVRPEGSVSTLKIQRTERGDSAVYLCASSATGTGELFFGEGSRLTVL.

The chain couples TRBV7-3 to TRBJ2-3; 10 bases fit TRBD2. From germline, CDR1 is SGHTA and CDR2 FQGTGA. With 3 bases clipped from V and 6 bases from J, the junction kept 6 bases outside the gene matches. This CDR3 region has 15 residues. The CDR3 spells CASSLGGLAYDTQYF. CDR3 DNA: TGTGCCAGCAGCTTGGGGGGACTAGCGTATGATACGCAGTATTTT.